These T cell receptor beta chains were read from a single sample in a study of shared clonotypes between healthy human individuals. Sequenced by immunoSEQ multiplex PCR; TCRdb stores in-frame clones only, minus some. The sample carries under 2,000,000 clones, approximately 94% recorded once. The specimen was naive CD8+ T cells sorted from blood. The receptors come from a man aged 18-30 years in good health. The CDR3 runs from the conserved cysteine through the conserved F or W. A D gene is named only where the DNA matches it firmly. Rows give clone size only sometimes, using once, few, many, or a class for an expanded clone.

>15|TRBV19|TRBD2|TRBJ2-7|once
TGTGCCAGTAGCTTCGGGACTAGCGGGGCCTACGAGCAGTACTTC
CASSFGTSGAYEQYF
>20|TRBV2|TRBD2|TRBJ2-1|NA
TGTGCCAGCTTGGCCGGGCTAGCGGGAGATTACCCCGAAGCCTACAATGAGCAGTTCTTC
CASLAGLAGDYPEAYNEQFF
>16|TRBV7-2|NA|TRBJ2-1|NA
TGTGCCAGCAGCCGCCAGGGGGAGGGCACTTACAATGAGCAGTTCTTC
CASSRQGEGTYNEQFF
>15|TRBV9|TRBD2|TRBJ2-3|once
TGTGCCAGCAGCGTTCTAGCGGGGGGGCTAGATACGCAGTATTTT
CASSVLAGGLDTQYF
>15|TRBV5-5|NA|TRBJ2-5|NA
TGTGCCAGCAGCTTGGTCGACGGGATTCAAGAGACCCAGTACTTC
CASSLVDGIQETQYF
>15|TRBV27|TRBD2|TRBJ2-3|few
TGTGCCAGCAGCCGTAGCGGGGGTGCCGGGGATACGCAGTATTTT
CASSRSGGAGDTQYF
>12|TRBV7-9|NA|TRBJ2-5|NA
TGTGCCAGCAGCTTAGCGGTTGAGACCCAGTACTTC
CASSLAVETQYF
>14|TRBV19|NA|TRBJ2-7|NA
TGTGCCAGTAGTCGAACAAACAAAATCTACGAGCAGTACTTC
CASSRTNKIYEQYF
>12|TRBV2|NA|TRBJ2-3|NA
TGTGCCAGCAGTCCTAACACAGATACGCAGTATTTT
CASSPNTDTQYF
>12|TRBV18|TRBD1|TRBJ1-2|NA
TGTGCCAGCTCACCACAGGGGGCTGGCTACACCTTC
CASSPQGAGYTF
>14|TRBV11-2|TRBD1|TRBJ2-1|NA
TGTGCCAGCAGCCCGGACAGGAGCTACAATGAGCAGTTCTTC
CASSPDRSYNEQFF
>13|TRBV29-1|NA|TRBJ2-3|NA
TGCAGCGTTTTGGACGGGAGTGCAGATACGCAGTATTTT
CSVLDGSADTQYF
>18|TRBV28|TRBD1|TRBJ1-1|NA
TGTGCCAGCAGTTTAACCCCAGGGACAGGGAATGGAGACACTGAAGCTTTCTTT
CASSLTPGTGNGDTEAFF
>17|TRBV27|TRBD2|TRBJ2-1|NA
TGTGCCAGCAGTCCGGGGGGACTAGCGGGAGGGTCGAATGAGCAGTTCTTC
CASSPGGLAGGSNEQFF
>13|TRBV27|NA|TRBJ2-5|NA
TGTGCCAGCAGTGGGTTGGGGGGAGAGACCCAGTACTTC
CASSGLGGETQYF
>14|TRBV7-8|TRBD1|TRBJ2-1|NA
TGTGCCAGCAGCTTCGGGACAGCCCTGGGTGAGCAGTTCTTC
CASSFGTALGEQFF
>16|TRBV28|NA|TRBJ1-4|NA
TGTGCCAGCAGTGTTTTGACCGGGACTGAATCTGAAAAACTGTTTTTT
CASSVLTGTESEKLFF
>14|TRBV6-4|NA|TRBJ1-6|NA
TGTGCCAGCAGTGACGGCGGTTTGGGTTCACCCCTCCACTTT
CASSDGGLGSPLHF
>13|TRBV7-6|NA|TRBJ2-3|NA
TGTGCCAGCAGCCCGGGAGAGGGATCATCGCAGTATTTT
CASSPGEGSSQYF
>14|TRBV7-9|NA|TRBJ2-7|NA
TGTGCCAGCAGCTTAGACTCAGGGGGGCACGAGCAGTACTTC
CASSLDSGGHEQYF
>14|TRBV5-6|TRBD1|TRBJ1-4|once
TGTGCCAGCAGCTGGGGGACAGAACATGAAAAACTGTTTTTT
CASSWGTEHEKLFF
>16|TRBV11-2|TRBD2|TRBJ2-7|once
TGTGCCAGCAGCGGTAGGACTAGCGGGATCACCTACGAGCAGTACTTC
CASSGRTSGITYEQYF